This TCR beta chain stems from a study of cytomegalovirus exposure and HLA in healthy donors. The sample holds one count of this clone. 60 Vbeta and 13 Jbeta primers were used in PCR. Sequencing used immunoSEQ multiplex PCR; TCRdb keeps in-frame clones, though not all of them. The data contain roughly 180,000 clones, more than 75% of them seen just once; the ten biggest clones take up about 2.5%. The V gene's germline CDR1 is SNHLY and CDR2 FYNNEI. Trimming removed 7 bases at V and 6 bases at J, with 15 bases between. The CDR3 is 13 amino acids. The sequenced sample consisted of PBMCs. The TCR comes from a woman in her twenties or thirties in good health and CMV-seropositive. The rearrangement links TRBV2 to TRBJ1-2, with D uncertain. The CDR3 is CASTGRWSDGYTF. The CDR3 DNA reads TGTGCCAGCACAGGCAGGTGGTCTGATGGCTACACCTTC. The full variable domain, with the rest looked up from reference TRBV2 and TRBJ1-2, is EPEVTQTPSHQVTQMGQEVILRCVPISNHLYFYWYRQILGQKVEFLVSFYNNEISEKSEIFDDQFSVERPDGSNFTLKIRSTKLEDSAMYFCASTGRWSDGYTFGSGTRLTVV.